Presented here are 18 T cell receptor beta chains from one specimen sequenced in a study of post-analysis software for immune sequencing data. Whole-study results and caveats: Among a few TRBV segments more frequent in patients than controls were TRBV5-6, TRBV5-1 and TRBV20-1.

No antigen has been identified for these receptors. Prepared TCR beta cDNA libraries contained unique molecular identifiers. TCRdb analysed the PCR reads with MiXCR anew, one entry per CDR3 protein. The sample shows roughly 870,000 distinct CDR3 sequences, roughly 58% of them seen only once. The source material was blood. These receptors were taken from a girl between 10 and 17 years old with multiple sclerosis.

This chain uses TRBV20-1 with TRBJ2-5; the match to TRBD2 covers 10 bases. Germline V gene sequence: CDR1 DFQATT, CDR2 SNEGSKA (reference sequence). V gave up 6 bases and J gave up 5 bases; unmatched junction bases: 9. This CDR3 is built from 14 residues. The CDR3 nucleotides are TGCAGTGCCAAAGCGGGGGGGCAACGGGAGACCCAGTACTTC. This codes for CSAKAGGQRETQYF.

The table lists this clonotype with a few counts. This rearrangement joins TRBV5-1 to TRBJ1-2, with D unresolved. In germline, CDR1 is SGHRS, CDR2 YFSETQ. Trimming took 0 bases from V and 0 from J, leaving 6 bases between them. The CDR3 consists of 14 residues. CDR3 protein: CASSLGSTNYGYTF. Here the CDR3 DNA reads TGCGCCAGCAGCTTGGGCAGCACTAACTATGGCTACACCTTC.

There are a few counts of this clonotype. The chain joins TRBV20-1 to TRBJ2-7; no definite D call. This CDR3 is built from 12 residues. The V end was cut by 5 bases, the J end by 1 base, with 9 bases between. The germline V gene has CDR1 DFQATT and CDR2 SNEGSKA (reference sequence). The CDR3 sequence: CSALAPSYEQYF. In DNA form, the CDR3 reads TGCAGTGCTCTGGCCCCGTCCTACGAGCAGTACTTC.

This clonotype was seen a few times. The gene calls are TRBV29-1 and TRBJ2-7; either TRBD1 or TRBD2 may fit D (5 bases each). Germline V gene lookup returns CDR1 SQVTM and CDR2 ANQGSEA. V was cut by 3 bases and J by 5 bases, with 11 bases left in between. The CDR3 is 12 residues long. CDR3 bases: TGCAGCGTTGATTACGGGGCACACGAGCAGTACTTC. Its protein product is CSVDYGAHEQYF.

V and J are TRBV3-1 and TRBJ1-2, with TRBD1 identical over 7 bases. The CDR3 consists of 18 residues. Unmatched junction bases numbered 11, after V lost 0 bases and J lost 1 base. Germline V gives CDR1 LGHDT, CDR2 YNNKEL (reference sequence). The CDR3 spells CASSQDWEKGGGNYGYTF. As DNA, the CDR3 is TGTGCCAGCAGCCAAGATTGGGAGAAAGGGGGCGGTAACTATGGCTACACCTTC.

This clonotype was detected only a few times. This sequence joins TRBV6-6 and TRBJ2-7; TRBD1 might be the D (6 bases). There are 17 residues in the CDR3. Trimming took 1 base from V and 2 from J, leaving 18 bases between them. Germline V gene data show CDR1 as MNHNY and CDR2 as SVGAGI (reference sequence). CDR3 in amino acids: CASSYLKMAGDPYEQYF. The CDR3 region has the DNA TGTGCCAGCAGTTACTTGAAAATGGCAGGGGACCCCTACGAGCAGTACTTC.

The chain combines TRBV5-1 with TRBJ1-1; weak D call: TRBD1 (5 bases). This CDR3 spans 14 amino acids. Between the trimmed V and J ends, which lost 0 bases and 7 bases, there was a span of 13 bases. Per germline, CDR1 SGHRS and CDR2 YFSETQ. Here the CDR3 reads CASSLARGPGEAFF. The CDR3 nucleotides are TGCGCCAGCAGCTTGGCTCGGGGCCCCGGTGAAGCTTTCTTT.

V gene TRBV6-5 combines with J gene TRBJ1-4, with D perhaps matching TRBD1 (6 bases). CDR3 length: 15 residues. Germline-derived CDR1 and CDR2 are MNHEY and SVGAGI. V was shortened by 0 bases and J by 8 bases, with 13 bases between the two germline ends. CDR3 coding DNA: TGTGCCAGCAGTTACTCGATAGACCAGGGGGAAAAACTGTTTTTT. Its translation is CASSYSIDQGEKLFF.

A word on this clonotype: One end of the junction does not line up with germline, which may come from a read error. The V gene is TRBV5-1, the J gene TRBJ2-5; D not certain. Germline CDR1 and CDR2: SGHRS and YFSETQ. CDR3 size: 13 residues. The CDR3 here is CASTLLLGETQYF. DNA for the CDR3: TGCGCCAGCACCTTGCTTCTGGGAGAGACCCAGTACTTC.

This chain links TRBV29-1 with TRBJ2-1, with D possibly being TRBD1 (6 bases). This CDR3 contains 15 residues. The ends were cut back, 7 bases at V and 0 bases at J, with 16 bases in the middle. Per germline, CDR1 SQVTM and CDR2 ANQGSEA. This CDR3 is CSAQGSRSSYNEQFF. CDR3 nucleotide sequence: TGCAGCGCCCAGGGGAGCCGGAGCTCCTACAATGAGCAGTTCTTC.

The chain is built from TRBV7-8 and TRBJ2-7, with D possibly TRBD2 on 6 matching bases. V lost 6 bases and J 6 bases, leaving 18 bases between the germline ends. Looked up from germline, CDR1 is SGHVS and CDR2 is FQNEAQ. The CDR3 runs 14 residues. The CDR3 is CASRPGLLVSEQYF. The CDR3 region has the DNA TGTGCCAGCAGACCGGGACTCCTGGTTTCCGAGCAGTACTTC.

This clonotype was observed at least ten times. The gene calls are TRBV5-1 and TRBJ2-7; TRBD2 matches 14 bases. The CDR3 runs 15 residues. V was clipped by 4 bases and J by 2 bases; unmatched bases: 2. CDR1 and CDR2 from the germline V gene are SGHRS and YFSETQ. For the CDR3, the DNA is TGCGCCAGCAGCGAGGGACTAGCGGGGGCCTACGAGCAGTACTTC. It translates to CASSEGLAGAYEQYF.

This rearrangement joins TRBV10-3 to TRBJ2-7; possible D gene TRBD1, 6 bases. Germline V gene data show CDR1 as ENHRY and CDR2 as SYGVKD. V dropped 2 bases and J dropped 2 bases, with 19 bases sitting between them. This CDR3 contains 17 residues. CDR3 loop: CAISEPGAGWGAYEQYF. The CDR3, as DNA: TGTGCCATCAGTGAGCCAGGGGCAGGGTGGGGTGCCTACGAGCAGTACTTC.

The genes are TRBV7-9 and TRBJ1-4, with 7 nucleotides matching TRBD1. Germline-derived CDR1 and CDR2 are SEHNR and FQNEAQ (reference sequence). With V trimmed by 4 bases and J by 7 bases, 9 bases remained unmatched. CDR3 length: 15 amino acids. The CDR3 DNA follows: TGTGCCAGCAGCTCCTCACAGGGGATCGGTGAAAAACTGTTTTTT. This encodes CASSSSQGIGEKLFF.

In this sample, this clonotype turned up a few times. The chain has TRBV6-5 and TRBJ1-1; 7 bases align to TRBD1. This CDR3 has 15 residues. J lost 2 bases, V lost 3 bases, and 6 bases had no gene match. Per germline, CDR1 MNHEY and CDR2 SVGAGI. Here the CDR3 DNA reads TGTGCCAGCAGTTATGGAGGGACAGTTAACACTGAAGCTTTCTTT. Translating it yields CASSYGGTVNTEAFF.

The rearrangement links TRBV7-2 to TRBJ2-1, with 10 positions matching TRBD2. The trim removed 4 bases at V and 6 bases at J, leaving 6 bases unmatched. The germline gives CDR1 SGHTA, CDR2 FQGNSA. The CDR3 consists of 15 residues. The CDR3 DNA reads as TGTGCCAGCAGCTGGCTAGCGGGAGAGCCCAATGAGCAGTTCTTC. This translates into CASSWLAGEPNEQFF.

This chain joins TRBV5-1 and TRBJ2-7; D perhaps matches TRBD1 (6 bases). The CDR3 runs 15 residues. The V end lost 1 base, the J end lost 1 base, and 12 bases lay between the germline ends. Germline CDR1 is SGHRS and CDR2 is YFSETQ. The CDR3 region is CASSLQTGISYEQYF. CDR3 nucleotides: TGCGCCAGCAGCTTGCAGACAGGAATTTCCTACGAGCAGTACTTC.

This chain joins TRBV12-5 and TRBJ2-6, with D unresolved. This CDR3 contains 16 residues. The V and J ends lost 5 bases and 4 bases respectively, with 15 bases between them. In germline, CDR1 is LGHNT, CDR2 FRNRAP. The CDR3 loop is CASGTDQRGGANVLTF. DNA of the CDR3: TGTGCTAGTGGTACCGACCAGCGTGGAGGGGCCAACGTCCTGACTTTC.